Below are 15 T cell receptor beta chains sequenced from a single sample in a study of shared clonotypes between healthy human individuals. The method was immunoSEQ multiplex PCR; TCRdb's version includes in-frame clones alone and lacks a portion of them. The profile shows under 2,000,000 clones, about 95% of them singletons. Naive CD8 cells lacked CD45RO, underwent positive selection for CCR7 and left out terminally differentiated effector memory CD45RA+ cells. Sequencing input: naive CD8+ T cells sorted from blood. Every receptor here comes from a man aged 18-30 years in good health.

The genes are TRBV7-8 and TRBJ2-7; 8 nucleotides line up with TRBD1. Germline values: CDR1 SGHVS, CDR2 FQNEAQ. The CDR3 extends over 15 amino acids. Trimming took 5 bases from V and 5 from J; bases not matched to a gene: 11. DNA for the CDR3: TGTGCCAGCAGCCCATCCCAGGGGGCGCCCAACGAGCAGTACTTC. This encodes CASSPSQGAPNEQYF.

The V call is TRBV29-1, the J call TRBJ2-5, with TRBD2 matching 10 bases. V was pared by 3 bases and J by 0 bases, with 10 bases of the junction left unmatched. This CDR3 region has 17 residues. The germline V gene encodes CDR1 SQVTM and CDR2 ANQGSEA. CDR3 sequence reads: CSVDGTSGAGNQETQYF. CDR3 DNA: TGCAGCGTTGACGGAACTAGCGGGGCCGGAAACCAAGAGACCCAGTACTTC.

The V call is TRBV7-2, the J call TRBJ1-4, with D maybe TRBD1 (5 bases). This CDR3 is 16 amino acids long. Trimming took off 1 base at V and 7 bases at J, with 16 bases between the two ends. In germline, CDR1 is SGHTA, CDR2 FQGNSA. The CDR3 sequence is CASSLDVLQVPEKLFF. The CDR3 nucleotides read TGTGCCAGCAGCTTAGATGTGCTACAGGTTCCTGAAAAACTGTTTTTT.

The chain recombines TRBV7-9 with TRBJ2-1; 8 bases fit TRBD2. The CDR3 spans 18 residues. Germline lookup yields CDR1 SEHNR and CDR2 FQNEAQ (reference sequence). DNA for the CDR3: TGTGCTACAGATACTAGCGGACGCACAACCCGCTCCTACAATGAGCAGTTCTTC. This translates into CATDTSGRTTRSYNEQFF. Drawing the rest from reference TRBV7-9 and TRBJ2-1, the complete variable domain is DTGVSQNPRHKITKRGQNVTFRCDPISEHNRLYWYRQTLGQGPEFLTYFQNEAQLEKSRLLSDRFSAERPKGSFSTLEIQRTEQGDSAMYLCATDTSGRTTRSYNEQFFGPGTRLTVL.

The CDR3 coding sequence is TGTGCCAGCAGTATCGCGGGAACCTACGAGCAGTACTTC. Encoded protein: CASSIAGTYEQYF. The V and J genes are TRBV6-5 and TRBJ2-7; D perhaps matches TRBD2 (6 bases). The length of the CDR3 is 13 residues. Germline assignment: CDR1 MNHEY and CDR2 SVGAGI. V lost 5 bases and J 2 bases, leaving 10 bases between the germline ends.

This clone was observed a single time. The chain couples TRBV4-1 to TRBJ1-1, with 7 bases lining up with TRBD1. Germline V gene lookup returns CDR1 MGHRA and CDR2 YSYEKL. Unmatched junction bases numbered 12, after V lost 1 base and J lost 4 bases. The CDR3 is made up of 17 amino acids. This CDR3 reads CASSQGRAASGGTEAFF. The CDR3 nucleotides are TGCGCCAGCAGCCAAGGTCGGGCCGCCTCAGGGGGCACTGAAGCTTTCTTT.

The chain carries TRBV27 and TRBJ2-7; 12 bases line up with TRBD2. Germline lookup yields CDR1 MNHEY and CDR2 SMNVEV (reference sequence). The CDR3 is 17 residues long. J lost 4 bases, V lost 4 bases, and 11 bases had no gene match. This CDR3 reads CASSSQHVLAGGYEQYF. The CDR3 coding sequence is TGTGCCAGCAGTTCTCAACACGTGCTAGCGGGAGGGTACGAGCAGTACTTC.

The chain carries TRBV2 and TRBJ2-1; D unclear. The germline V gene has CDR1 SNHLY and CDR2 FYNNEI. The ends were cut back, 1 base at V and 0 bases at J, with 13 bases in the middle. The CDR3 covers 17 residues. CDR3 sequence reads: CASSEGPRSISYNEQFF. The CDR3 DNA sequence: TGTGCCAGCAGTGAAGGTCCCCGGAGCATCTCCTACAATGAGCAGTTCTTC.

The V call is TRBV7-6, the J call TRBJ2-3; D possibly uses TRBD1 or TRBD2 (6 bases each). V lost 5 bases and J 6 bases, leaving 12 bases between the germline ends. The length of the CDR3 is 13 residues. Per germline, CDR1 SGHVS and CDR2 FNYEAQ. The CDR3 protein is CASSRGTVDTQYF. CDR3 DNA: TGTGCCAGCAGCAGGGGGACTGTGGATACGCAGTATTTT. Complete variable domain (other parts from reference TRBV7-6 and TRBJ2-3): GAGVSQSPRYKVTKRGQDVALRCDPISGHVSLYWYRQALGQGPEFLTYFNYEAQQDKSGLPNDRFSAERPEGSISTLTIQRTEQRDSAMYRCASSRGTVDTQYFGPGTRLTVL.

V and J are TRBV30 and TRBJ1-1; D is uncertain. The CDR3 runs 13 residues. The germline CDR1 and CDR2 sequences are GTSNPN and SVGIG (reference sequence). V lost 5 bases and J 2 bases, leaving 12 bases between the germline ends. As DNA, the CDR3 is TGTGCCTGGGGATGGGCAGGTAACACTGAAGCTTTCTTT. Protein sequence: CAWGWAGNTEAFF.

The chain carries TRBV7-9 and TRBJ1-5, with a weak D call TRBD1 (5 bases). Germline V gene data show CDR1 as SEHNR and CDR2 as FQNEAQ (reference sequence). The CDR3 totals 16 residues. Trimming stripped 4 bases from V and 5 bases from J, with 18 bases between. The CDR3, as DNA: TGTGCCAGCAGCTCCCGGGACGGCTACCCCTATCAGCCCCAGCATTTT. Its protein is CASSSRDGYPYQPQHF.

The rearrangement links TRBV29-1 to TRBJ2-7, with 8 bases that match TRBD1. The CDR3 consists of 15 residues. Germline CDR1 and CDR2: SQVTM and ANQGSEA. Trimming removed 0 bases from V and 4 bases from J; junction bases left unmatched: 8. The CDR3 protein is CSVEDRAGGPYEQYF. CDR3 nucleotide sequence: TGCAGCGTTGAAGATCGGGCAGGGGGCCCGTACGAGCAGTACTTC.

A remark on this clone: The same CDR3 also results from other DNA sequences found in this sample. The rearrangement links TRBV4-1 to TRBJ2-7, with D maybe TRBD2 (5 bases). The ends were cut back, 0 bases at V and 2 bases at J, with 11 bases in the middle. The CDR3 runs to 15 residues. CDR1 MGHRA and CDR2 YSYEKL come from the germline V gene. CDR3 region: CASSQEGAVPYEQYF. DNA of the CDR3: TGCGCCAGCAGCCAAGAAGGAGCGGTCCCCTACGAGCAGTACTTC.

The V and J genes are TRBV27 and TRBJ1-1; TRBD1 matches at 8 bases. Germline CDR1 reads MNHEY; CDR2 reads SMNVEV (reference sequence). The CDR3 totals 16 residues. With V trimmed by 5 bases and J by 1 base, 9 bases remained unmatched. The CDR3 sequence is CASSPTPTGANTEAFF. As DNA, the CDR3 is TGTGCCAGCAGTCCGACCCCGACAGGGGCGAACACTGAAGCTTTCTTT.

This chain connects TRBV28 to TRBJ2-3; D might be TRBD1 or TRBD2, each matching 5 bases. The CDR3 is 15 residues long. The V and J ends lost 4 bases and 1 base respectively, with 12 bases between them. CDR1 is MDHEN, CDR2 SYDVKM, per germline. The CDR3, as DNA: TGTGCCAGCAGTTACGGGGCGGCGGGCACAGATACGCAGTATTTT. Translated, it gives CASSYGAAGTDTQYF. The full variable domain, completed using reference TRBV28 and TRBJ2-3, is DVKVTQSSRYLVKRTGEKVFLECVQDMDHENMFWYRQDPGLGLRLIYFSYDVKMKEKGDIPEGYSVSREKKERFSLILESASTNQTSMYLCASSYGAAGTDTQYFGPGTRLTVL.